This is a list of T cell receptor beta chains from one sample in a study of T cells in Graves' hyperthyroidism and ophthalmopathy. TCRdb reprocessed the multiplex PCR reads via MiXCR and lists one record per CDR3 protein. Of a few hundred thousand distinct CDR3 sequences in the sample, approximately 15% were seen once. Sequenced: blood. The receptors come from a woman in her late teens or twenties with Graves' hyperthyroidism. CDR3s include the opening cysteine and the closing phenylalanine or tryptophan. A D gene is named only where the DNA matches it firmly. The size of a clone is reported for some rows only, either as once, few or many, or as a class for expanded clones.

D gene	V gene	clone size	J gene	CDR3 protein	CDR3 DNA
TRBD1	TRBV6-6	many	TRBJ2-3	CASSYSTSGTGSTDTQYF	TGTGCCAGCAGTTACTCGACTTCGGGGACAGGGAGCACAGATACGCAGTATTTT
-	TRBV10-3	-	TRBJ1-6	CAISEGSAYNSPLHF	TGTGCCATCAGTGAGGGGTCCGCCTATAATTCACCCCTCCACTTT
TRBD2	TRBV3-1	once	TRBJ2-2	CASSQARTSGYANTGELFF	TGTGCCAGCAGCCAAGCCAGGACTAGCGGGTACGCGAACACCGGGGAGCTGTTTTTT
TRBD1	TRBV5-1	few	TRBJ2-5	CASSWGQGGETQYF	TGCGCCAGCAGCTGGGGACAGGGAGGGGAGACCCAGTACTTC
-	TRBV27	few	TRBJ2-3	CASSPFSRDTQYF	TGTGCCAGCAGTCCTTTTTCTCGAGATACGCAGTATTTT
-	TRBV30	-	TRBJ1-2	CAWSPAPGYGYTF	TGTGCCTGGAGCCCCGCGCCCGGGTATGGCTACACCTTC
-	TRBV2	many	TRBJ1-2	CAIQQGDYGYTF	TGTGCCATCCAACAGGGTGACTATGGCTACACCTTC
-	TRBV7-9	many	TRBJ1-4	CASSFVVRTFDEKLFF	TGTGCCAGCAGCTTCGTGGTTAGGACATTCGATGAAAAACTGTTTTTT
-	TRBV5-5	many	TRBJ2-7	CASSFVGHTSYEQYF	TGTGCCAGCAGCTTCGTCGGTCACACCTCCTACGAGCAGTACTTC
-	TRBV12-3/TRBV12-4	many	TRBJ1-4	CASSFKEGAEKLFF	TGTGCCAGCAGTTTTAAGGAGGGAGCGGAAAAACTGTTTTTT
TRBD2	TRBV7-9	many	TRBJ2-1	CASSFPLSGVGNEQFF	TGTGCCAGCAGCTTCCCCCTAAGCGGGGTCGGGAATGAGCAGTTCTTC
TRBD2	TRBV12-5	-	TRBJ2-7	CASGTGLAPYEQYF	TGTGCTAGTGGTACAGGACTAGCCCCCTACGAGCAGTACTTC
-	TRBV6-1	-	TRBJ2-5	CAIAGDSETQYF	TGTGCCATCGCAGGGGACTCAGAGACCCAGTACTTC
-	TRBV10-2	few	TRBJ2-3	CASSVGVKNTDTQYF	TGCGCCAGCAGTGTGGGGGTGAAGAACACAGATACGCAGTATTTT
TRBD2	TRBV7-9	-	TRBJ2-1	CASSLLGSGTSGRAIYNEQFF	TGTGCCAGCAGCCTCCTCGGATCCGGGACTAGCGGGAGGGCTATTTACAATGAGCAGTTCTTC
-	TRBV6-1	many	TRBJ1-5	CASSPRPTGTQLNQPQHF	TGTGCCAGCAGTCCCCGACCGACAGGCACCCAACTCAATCAGCCCCAGCATTTT
-	TRBV19	-	TRBJ1-2	CASSIHTRDSSNGYTF	TGTGCCAGTAGTATACACACCCGGGATTCTTCAAACGGCTACACCTTC
-	TRBV7-2	many	TRBJ2-3	CASGRPNPDTQYF	TGTGCCAGCGGGCGGCCAAACCCCGATACGCAGTATTTT
TRBD1	TRBV12-3/TRBV12-4	-	TRBJ1-4	CASSPIDRGQNEKLFF	TGTGCCAGCAGTCCGATCGACAGGGGGCAAAATGAAAAACTGTTTTTT
-	TRBV5-1	few	TRBJ2-7	CASSFRDNSYEQYF	TGCGCCAGCAGCTTCCGGGACAACTCCTACGAGCAGTACTTC
-	TRBV18	many	TRBJ2-1	CASSPGARGMNEQFF	TGTGCCAGCTCACCCGGGGCCAGGGGAATGAATGAGCAGTTCTTC
TRBD2	TRBV10-2	many	TRBJ2-7	CASSRTSGTSRHEQYF	TGCGCCAGCAGTCGGACTAGCGGGACTTCGCGCCACGAGCAGTACTTC
TRBD2	TRBV7-9	-	TRBJ2-5	CASSPVLTGGSGTQYF	TGTGCCAGCAGCCCCGTGTTGACGGGAGGATCGGGGACCCAGTACTTC
TRBD2	TRBV19	-	TRBJ2-2	CATRFGGYTGELFF	TGTGCCACCCGCTTCGGGGGGTACACCGGGGAGCTGTTTTTT
TRBD1	TRBV7-2	many	TRBJ2-7	CASSFRQGSYEQYF	TGTGCCAGCAGCTTCAGACAGGGTTCCTACGAGCAGTACTTC
-	TRBV28	many	TRBJ2-1	CASTPGGSYNEQFF	TGTGCCAGCACCCCCGGGGGTTCCTACAATGAGCAGTTCTTC
-	TRBV29-1	many	TRBJ1-5	CSVSRGSNQPQHF	TGCAGCGTTTCCAGGGGTAGCAATCAGCCCCAGCATTTT
-	TRBV20-1	many	TRBJ2-1	CSARAGLNEQFF	TGCAGTGCTAGAGCGGGGTTAAATGAGCAGTTCTTC
TRBD2	TRBV12-3/TRBV12-4	many	TRBJ2-1	CASISGTSGSNEQFF	TGTGCCAGCATCTCCGGGACTAGCGGGAGCAATGAGCAGTTCTTC
-	TRBV29-1	few	TRBJ2-1	CSTRALALDEQFF	TGCAGCACCCGGGCCCTGGCTTTGGATGAGCAGTTCTTC
-	TRBV2	many	TRBJ1-2	CASSRNREVDGYTF	TGTGCCAGCAGTCGGAACAGGGAAGTCGACGGCTACACCTTC
-	TRBV5-1	many	TRBJ1-2	CASSLDSPYGYTF	TGCGCCAGCAGCTTGGACAGCCCCTATGGCTACACCTTC
TRBD2	TRBV20-1	-	TRBJ2-5	CSARDSRGDWETQYF	TGCAGTGCTAGAGATTCCCGGGGGGATTGGGAGACCCAGTACTTC
TRBD2	TRBV11-2	-	TRBJ2-5	CASSRGGLAVQETQYF	TGTGCCAGCAGCCGAGGTGGACTAGCGGTACAAGAGACCCAGTACTTC
-	TRBV28	few	TRBJ2-3	CASSRSQGYVDTQYF	TGTGCCAGCAGCCGCAGCCAGGGGTATGTCGATACGCAGTATTTT
-	TRBV6-1	-	TRBJ2-1	CASRKSVGNEQFF	TGTGCCAGCAGGAAATCCGTGGGCAATGAGCAGTTCTTC
TRBD2	TRBV5-4	-	TRBJ2-5	CASSSGTSQETQYF	TGTGCCAGCAGCTCTGGGACTAGCCAAGAGACCCAGTACTTC
TRBD1	TRBV7-2	many	TRBJ1-1	CASSRQGLNTEAFF	TGTGCCAGCAGCCGACAGGGTTTAAACACTGAAGCTTTCTTT